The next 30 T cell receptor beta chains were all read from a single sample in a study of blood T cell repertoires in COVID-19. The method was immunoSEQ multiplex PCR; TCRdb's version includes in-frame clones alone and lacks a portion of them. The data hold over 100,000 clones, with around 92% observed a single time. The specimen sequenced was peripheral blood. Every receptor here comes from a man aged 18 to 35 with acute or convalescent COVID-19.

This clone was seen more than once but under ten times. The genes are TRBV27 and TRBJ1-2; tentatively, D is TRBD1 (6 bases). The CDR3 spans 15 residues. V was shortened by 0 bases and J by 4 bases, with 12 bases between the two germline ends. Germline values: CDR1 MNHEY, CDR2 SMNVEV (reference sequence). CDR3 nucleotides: TGTGCCAGCAGTTTATCTCCGACAGGAATCTATGGCTACACCTTC. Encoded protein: CASSLSPTGIYGYTF.

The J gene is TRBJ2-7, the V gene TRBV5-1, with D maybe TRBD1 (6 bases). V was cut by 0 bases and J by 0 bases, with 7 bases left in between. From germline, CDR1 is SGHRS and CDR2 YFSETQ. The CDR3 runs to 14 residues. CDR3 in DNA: TGCGCCAGCAGCTTGGTCAGGGGCTCCTACGAGCAGTACTTC. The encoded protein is CASSLVRGSYEQYF.

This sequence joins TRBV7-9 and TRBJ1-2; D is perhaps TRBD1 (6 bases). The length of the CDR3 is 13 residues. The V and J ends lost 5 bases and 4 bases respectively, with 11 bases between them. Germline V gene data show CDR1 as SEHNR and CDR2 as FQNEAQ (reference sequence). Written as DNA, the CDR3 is TGTGCCAGCAGCGACAGGACAGTCTATGGCTACACCTTC. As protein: CASSDRTVYGYTF.

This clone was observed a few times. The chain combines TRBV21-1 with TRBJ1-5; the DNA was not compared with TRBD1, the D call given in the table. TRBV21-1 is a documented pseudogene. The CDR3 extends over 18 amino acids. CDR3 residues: CASSRQKDSPTSNQPQHF. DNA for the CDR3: TGTGCCAGCAGCAGACAGAAGGACAGTCCCACCAGCAATCAGCCCCAGCATTTT.

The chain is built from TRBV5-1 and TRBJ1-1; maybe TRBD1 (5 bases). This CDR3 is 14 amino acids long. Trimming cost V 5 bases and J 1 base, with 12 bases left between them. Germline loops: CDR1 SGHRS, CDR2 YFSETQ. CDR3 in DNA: TGCGCCAGCAGTGCGACAGTTACGAACACTGAAGCTTTCTTT. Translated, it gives CASSATVTNTEAFF. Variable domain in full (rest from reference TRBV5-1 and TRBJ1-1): KAGVTQTPRYLIKTRGQQVTLSCSPISGHRSVSWYQQTPGQGLQFLFEYFSETQRNKGNFPGRFSGRQFSNSRSEMNVSTLELGDSALYLCASSATVTNTEAFFGQGTRLTVV.

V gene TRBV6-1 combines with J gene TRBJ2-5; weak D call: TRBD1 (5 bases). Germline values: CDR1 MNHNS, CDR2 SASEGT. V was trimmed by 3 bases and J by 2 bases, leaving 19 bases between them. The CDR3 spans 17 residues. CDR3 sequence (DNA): TGTGCCAGCAGTGATGTCGGTTCAGGGTTTGCACAAGAGACCCAGTACTTC. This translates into CASSDVGSGFAQETQYF.

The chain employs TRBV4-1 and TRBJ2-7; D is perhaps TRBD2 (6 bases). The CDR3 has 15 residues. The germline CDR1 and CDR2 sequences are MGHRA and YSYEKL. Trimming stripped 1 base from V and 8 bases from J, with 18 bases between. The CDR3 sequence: CASSQAGVSGEKQYF. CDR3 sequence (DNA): TGCGCCAGCAGCCAAGCGGGGGTCTCCGGGGAAAAGCAGTACTTC.

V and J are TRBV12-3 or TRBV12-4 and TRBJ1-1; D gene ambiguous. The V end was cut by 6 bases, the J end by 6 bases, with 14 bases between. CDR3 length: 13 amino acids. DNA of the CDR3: TGTGCCAGCAGGCAATCGGGAGGGTCTGAAGCTTTCTTT. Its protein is CASRQSGGSEAFF.

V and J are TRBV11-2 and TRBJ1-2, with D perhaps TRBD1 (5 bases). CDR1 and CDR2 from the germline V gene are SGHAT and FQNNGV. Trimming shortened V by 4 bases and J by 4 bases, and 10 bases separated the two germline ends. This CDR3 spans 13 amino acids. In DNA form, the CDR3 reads TGTGCCAGCAGCTCCGGACAAGCCTATGGCTACACCTTC. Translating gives CASSSGQAYGYTF.

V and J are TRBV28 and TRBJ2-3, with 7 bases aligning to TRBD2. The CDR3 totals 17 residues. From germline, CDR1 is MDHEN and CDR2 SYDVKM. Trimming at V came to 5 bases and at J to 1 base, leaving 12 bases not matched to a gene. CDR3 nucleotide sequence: TGTGCCAGCAGTCTACCGCTAAGCGGGGTGGGCACAGATACGCAGTATTTT. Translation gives CASSLPLSGVGTDTQYF. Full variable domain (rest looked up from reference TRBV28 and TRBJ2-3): DVKVTQSSRYLVKRTGEKVFLECVQDMDHENMFWYRQDPGLGLRLIYFSYDVKMKEKGDIPEGYSVSREKKERFSLILESASTNQTSMYLCASSLPLSGVGTDTQYFGPGTRLTVL.

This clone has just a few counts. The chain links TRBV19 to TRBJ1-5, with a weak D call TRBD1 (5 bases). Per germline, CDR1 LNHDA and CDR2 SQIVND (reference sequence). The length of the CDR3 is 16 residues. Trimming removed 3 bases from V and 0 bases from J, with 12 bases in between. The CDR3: CASSMMAGHSNQPQHF. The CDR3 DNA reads TGTGCCAGTAGTATGATGGCAGGGCATAGCAATCAGCCCCAGCATTTT.

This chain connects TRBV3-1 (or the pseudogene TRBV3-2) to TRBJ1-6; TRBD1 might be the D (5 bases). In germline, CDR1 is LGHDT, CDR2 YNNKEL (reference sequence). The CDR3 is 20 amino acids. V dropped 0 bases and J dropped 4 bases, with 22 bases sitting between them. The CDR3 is CASSQDNMGLFPPYNSPLHF. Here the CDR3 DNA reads TGTGCCAGCAGCCAAGATAATATGGGACTCTTTCCCCCTTATAATTCACCCCTCCACTTT.

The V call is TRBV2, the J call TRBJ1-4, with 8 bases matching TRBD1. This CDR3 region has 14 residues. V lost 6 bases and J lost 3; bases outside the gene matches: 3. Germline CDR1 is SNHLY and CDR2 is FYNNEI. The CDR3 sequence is CASRPDRANEKLFF. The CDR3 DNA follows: TGTGCCAGCAGACCGGACAGGGCTAATGAAAAACTGTTTTTT. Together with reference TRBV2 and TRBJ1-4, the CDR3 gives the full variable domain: EPEVTQTPSHQVTQMGQEVILRCVPISNHLYFYWYRQILGQKVEFLVSFYNNEISEKSEIFDDQFSVERPDGSNFTLKIRSTKLEDSAMYFCASRPDRANEKLFFGSGTQLSVL.

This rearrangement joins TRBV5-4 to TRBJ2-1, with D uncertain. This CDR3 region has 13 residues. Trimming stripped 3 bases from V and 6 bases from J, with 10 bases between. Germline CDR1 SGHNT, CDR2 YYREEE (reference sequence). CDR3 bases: TGTGCCAGCAGCTCGCCGGAGTCCAATGAGCAGTTCTTC. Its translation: CASSSPESNEQFF. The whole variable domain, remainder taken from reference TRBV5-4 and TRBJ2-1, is ETGVTQSPTHLIKTRGQQVTLRCSSQSGHNTVSWYQQALGQGPQFIFQYYREEENGRGNFPPRFSGLQFPNYSSELNVNALELDDSALYLCASSSPESNEQFFGPGTRLTVL.

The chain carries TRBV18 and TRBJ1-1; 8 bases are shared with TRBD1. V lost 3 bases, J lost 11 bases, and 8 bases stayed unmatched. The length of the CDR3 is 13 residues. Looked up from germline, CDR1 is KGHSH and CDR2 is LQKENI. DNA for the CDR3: TGTGCCAGCTCACCCGCCCGGACAGGGCTGGCTTTCTTT. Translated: CASSPARTGLAFF.

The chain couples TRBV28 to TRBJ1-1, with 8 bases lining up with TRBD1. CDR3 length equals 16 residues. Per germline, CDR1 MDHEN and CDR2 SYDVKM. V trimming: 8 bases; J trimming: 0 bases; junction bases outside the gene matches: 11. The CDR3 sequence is CASFKPGQGLNTEAFF. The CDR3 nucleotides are TGTGCCAGCTTTAAACCCGGACAGGGATTGAACACTGAAGCTTTCTTT. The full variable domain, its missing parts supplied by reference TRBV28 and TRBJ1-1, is DVKVTQSSRYLVKRTGEKVFLECVQDMDHENMFWYRQDPGLGLRLIYFSYDVKMKEKGDIPEGYSVSREKKERFSLILESASTNQTSMYLCASFKPGQGLNTEAFFGQGTRLTVV.

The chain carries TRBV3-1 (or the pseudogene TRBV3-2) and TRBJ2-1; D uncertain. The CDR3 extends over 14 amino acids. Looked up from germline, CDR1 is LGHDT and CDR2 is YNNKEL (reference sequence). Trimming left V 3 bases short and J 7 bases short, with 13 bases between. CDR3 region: CASSQVLGRNEQFF. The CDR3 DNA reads TGTGCCAGCAGCCAGGTCCTAGGAAGGAATGAGCAGTTCTTC.

The CDR3 sequence: CASSLRPLAGANTGELFF. CDR3 bases: TGTGCCAGCAGTTTACGCCCACTAGCGGGTGCGAACACCGGGGAGCTGTTTTTT. This chain joins TRBV28 and TRBJ2-2; 9 bases map to TRBD2. The junction had 7 bases not matched to a gene; V was cut back by 2 bases and J by 0 bases. Germline assignment: CDR1 MDHEN and CDR2 SYDVKM. The CDR3 has 18 amino acids.

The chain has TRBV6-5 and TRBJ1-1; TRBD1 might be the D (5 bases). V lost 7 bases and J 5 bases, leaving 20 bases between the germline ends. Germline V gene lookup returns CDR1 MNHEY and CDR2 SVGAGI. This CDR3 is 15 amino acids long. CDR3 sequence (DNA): TGTGCCAGCAACCCAGTGGGGGTGGGGAGGACTGAAGCTTTCTTT. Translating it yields CASNPVGVGRTEAFF.

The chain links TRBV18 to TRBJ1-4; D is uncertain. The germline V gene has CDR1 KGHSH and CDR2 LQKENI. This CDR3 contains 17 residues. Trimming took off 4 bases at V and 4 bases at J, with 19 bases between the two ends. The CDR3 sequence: CASSRTGRAEGNEKLFF. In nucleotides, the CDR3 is TGTGCCAGCTCACGTACCGGACGCGCGGAGGGTAATGAAAAACTGTTTTTT.

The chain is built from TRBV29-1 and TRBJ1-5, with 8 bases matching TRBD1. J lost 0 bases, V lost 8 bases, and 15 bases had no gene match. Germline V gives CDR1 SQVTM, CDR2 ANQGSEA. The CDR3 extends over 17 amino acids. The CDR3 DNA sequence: TGCAGCCGCCCGACAGGGGCGACCCCTGATAGCAATCAGCCCCAGCATTTT. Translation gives CSRPTGATPDSNQPQHF. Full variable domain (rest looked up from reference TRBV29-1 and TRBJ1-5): SAVISQKPSRDICQRGTSLTIQCQVDSQVTMMFWYRQQPGQSLTLIATANQGSEATYESGFVIDKFPISRPNLTFSTLTVSNMSPEDSSIYLCSRPTGATPDSNQPQHFGDGTRLSIL.

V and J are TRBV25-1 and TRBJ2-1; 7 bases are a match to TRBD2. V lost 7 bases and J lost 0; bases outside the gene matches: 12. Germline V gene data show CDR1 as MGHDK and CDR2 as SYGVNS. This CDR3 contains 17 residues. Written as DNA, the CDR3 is TGTGCCAGCACACCTAGCGGAACCCGGAGCTCCTACAATGAGCAGTTCTTC. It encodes CASTPSGTRSSYNEQFF.

Written as DNA, the CDR3 is TGTGCCAGCAGTTACTCACGGACAGACAATCAGCCCCAGCATTTT. Translation: CASSYSRTDNQPQHF. The rearrangement links TRBV6-5 to TRBJ1-5; a weak D match, TRBD1 (6 bases). The CDR3 length is 15 residues. Germline values: CDR1 MNHEY, CDR2 SVGAGI. V lost 0 bases to trimming and J lost 3 bases, with 9 bases between them.

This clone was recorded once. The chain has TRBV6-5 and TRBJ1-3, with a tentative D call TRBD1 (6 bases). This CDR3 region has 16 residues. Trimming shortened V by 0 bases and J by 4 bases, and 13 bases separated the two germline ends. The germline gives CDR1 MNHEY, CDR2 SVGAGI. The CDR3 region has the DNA TGTGCCAGCAGTTACTCGGGAGCAGGGGCAGGAAACACCATATATTTT. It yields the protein CASSYSGAGAGNTIYF.

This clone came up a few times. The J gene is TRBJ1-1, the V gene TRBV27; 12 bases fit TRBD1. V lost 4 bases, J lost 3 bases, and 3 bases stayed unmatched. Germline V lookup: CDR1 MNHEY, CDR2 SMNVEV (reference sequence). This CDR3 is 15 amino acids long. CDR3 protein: CASSWDRGPYTEAFF. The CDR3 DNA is TGTGCCAGCAGTTGGGACAGGGGGCCGTACACTGAAGCTTTCTTT.

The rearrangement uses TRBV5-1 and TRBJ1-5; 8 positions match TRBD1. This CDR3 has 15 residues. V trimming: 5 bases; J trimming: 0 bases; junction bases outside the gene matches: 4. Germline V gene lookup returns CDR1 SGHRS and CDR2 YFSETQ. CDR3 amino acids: CASRMTGDSNQPQHF. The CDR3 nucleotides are TGCGCCAGCAGGATGACAGGGGATAGCAATCAGCCCCAGCATTTT. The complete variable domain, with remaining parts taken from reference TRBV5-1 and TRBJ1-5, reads KAGVTQTPRYLIKTRGQQVTLSCSPISGHRSVSWYQQTPGQGLQFLFEYFSETQRNKGNFPGRFSGRQFSNSRSEMNVSTLELGDSALYLCASRMTGDSNQPQHFGDGTRLSIL.

CDR3 protein: CASSEPVRGLGPDYGYTF. In nucleotides, the CDR3 is TGTGCCAGCAGTGAGCCTGTCAGGGGGCTGGGTCCCGACTATGGCTACACCTTC. J is TRBJ1-2 and V is TRBV6-1, with 8 bases matching TRBD1. This CDR3 contains 18 residues. The V segment lost 3 bases and the J segment 3 bases; nucleotides outside the gene matches: 15. CDR1 is MNHNS and CDR2 is SASEGT in the germline V gene.

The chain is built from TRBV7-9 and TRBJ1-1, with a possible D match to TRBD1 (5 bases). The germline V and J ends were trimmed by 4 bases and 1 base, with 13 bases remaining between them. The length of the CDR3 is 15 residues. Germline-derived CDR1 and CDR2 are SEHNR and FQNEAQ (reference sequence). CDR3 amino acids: CASSYQTRGNTEAFF. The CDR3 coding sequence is TGTGCCAGCAGCTACCAGACAAGGGGGAACACTGAAGCTTTCTTT.

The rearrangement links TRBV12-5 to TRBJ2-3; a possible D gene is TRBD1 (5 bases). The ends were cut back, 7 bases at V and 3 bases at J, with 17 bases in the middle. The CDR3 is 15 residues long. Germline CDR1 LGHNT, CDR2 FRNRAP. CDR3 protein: CASAQGRPRTDTQYF. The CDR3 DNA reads TGTGCTAGTGCCCAGGGCAGACCAAGGACAGATACGCAGTATTTT.

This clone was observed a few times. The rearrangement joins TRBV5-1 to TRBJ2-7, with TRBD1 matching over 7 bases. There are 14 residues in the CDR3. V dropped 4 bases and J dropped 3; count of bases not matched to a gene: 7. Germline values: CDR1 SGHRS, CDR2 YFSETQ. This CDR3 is CASSDVQGYYEQYF. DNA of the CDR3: TGCGCCAGCAGCGACGTACAGGGGTACTACGAGCAGTACTTC.